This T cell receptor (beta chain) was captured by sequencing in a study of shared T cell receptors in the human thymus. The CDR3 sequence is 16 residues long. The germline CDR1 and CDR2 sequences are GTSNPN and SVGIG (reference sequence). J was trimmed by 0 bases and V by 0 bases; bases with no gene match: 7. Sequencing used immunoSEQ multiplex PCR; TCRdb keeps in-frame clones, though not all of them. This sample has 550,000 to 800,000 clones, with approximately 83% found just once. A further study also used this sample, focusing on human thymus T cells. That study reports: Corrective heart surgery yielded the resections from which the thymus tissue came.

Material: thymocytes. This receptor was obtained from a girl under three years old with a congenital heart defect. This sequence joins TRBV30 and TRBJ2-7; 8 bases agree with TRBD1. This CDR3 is CAWSVRVTGDSYEQYF. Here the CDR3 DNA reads TGTGCCTGGAGTGTACGTGTGACAGGGGACTCCTACGAGCAGTACTTC.